This T cell receptor beta chain came from a study of technical replicates of blood from four donors (dated by TCRdb to 2017 to 2019). According to the germline V gene (reference sequence), CDR1 reads SGHNT and CDR2 reads YYREEE. The CDR3 covers 14 residues, taking in both the cysteine and the phenylalanine. Solely the CDR3 DNA is kept, with 42 bases framed from the first base. Unmatched junction bases come to 8, with V trimmed by 7 bases and J by 6 bases. Libraries were made using the immunoSEQ multiplex PCR assay. This immuneACCESS table, as held by TCRdb, lists in-frame sequences with V and J called but not all clones. Of the missing ones, under half trace to an unresolved V gene in checked studies; the others have no known cause. This sample has some 96,000 clones in its table, and 95% of those were observed once. The ten most abundant clones make up 0.22% of the sample. A note on this clone: Its antigen is still unknown. Nothing much larger sits one base from this clone, and base qualities are not available.

Sample: T cells isolated from PBMCs. In this chain, TRBV5-4 is recombined with TRBJ2-2; TRBD1 aligns with 8 central bases. The receptor's source is a human donor in good health. The DNA sequence is as follows: TGTGCCAGCCTCGGACAGGGTTCGGCCGGGGAGCTGTTTTTT. Translated, this gives CASLGQGSAGELFF. Reference TRBV5-4 and TRBJ2-2 genes cover what lies past the CDR3, so the full variable domain is ETGVTQSPTHLIKTRGQQVTLRCSSQSGHNTVSWYQQALGQGPQFIFQYYREEENGRGNFPPRFSGLQFPNYSSELNVNALELDDSALYLCASLGQGSAGELFFGEGSRLTVL.